This T cell receptor beta chain comes out of a study of Graves' ophthalmopathy and Graves' hyperthyroidism. Study observations and caveats: Ophthalmopathy progression was predicted by the model at approximately 71% sensitivity and 72% to 75% specificity. Blood also carried most expanded thyroid clonotypes exceeding 0.001 frequency.

This clonotype appeared many times. Its antigen is unidentified. Trimming took off 5 bases at V and 4 bases at J, with 12 bases between the two ends. This CDR3 is built from 14 residues. Amplifying from RNA transcripts, the study obtained TCR beta CDR3 regions. After a first-round RT-PCR with HTBI primers, a second-round multiplex PCR was run. TCRdb processed the multiplex PCR reads anew with MiXCR; each CDR3 protein has one entry. The repertoire consists of some 210,000 distinct CDR3 sequences, with approximately 28% occurring once and the leading ten covering around 10%. Ophthalmopathy donors' eye disease showed moderate-to-severe activity, CAS of at least 3, NOSPECS of at least 4 and duration under 3 months. PBMCs stemmed from around 9.1 ml of fresh peripheral blood.

The sequence was obtained from a man aged 45-60 years with Graves' ophthalmopathy. This rearrangement joins TRBV12-3 or TRBV12-4 to TRBJ1-5, with D hard to call. The sample taken for sequencing was peripheral blood. The DNA of the CDR3 is TGTGCCAGCAGTAATAGTTACTCTAATCAGCCCCAGCATTTT. Its protein is CASSNSYSNQPQHF.